Here is one T cell receptor (beta chain) with its context. Method: immunoSEQ multiplex PCR; TCRdb's copy keeps in-frame clones and lacks some. The sample shows more than 250,000 clones, about 86% of them seen only once. The record originates from a study of blood T cell repertoires in COVID-19. The germline V gene encodes CDR1 MNHEY and CDR2 SMNVEV (reference sequence). The ends were cut back, 3 bases at V and 0 bases at J, with 9 bases in the middle. This CDR3 region has 14 residues. The specimen was peripheral blood. This chain joins TRBV27 and TRBJ2-7; D uncertain. The sequence came from a man between 18 and 35 years old with active or convalescent COVID-19. This chain's CDR3 is CASSFEETSYEQYF. In DNA, the CDR3 is TGTGCCAGCAGTTTTGAGGAGACCTCCTACGAGCAGTACTTC.